This paragraph covers one T cell receptor beta chain sequence. The data originate from a study of OX40 agonist ivuxolimab in advanced cancers. Study summary: Ivuxolimab, an antibody that agonizes OX40 (CD134), was administered to the patients. Patients were approximately 80% male with ages roughly 23 to 85, mean around 58.

V was cut by 3 bases and J by 5 bases, with 23 bases left in between. This CDR3 spans 17 amino acids. The germline V gene encodes CDR1 GTSNPN and CDR2 SVGIG (reference sequence). Clones were sequenced by immunoSEQ multiplex PCR, and TCRdb holds only the in-frame ones, with some missing. The sample lists approximately 60,000 clones, roughly 90% occurring once. This receptor was obtained from an adult with an advanced solid tumor such as melanoma, head and neck, liver or kidney cancer. The J gene is TRBJ2-1, the V gene TRBV30; tentative D call: TRBD1 (6 bases). Here the sequenced sample was CD4+ or CD8+ T cells sorted from blood, taken in a trial of the OX40 agonist ivuxolimab. The CDR3 coding sequence is TGTGCCTGGAGCCCTGAGTGGGGGCAACCCGAAAACAATGAGCAGTTCTTC. Encoded protein: CAWSPEWGQPENNEQFF.